One sample yielded the 5 T cell receptor beta chains listed below, sequenced in a study of CD8+ T cells in alopecia areata. Extracted RNA was reverse transcribed into cDNA, the sequencing template. TCRdb keeps only in-frame clones here, not all; method: immunoSEQ multiplex PCR. The sample lists about 110,000 clones, roughly 59% occurring once. What was sequenced was CD8+ T cells sorted from blood. The receptor set was obtained from a human donor in good health.

This chain joins TRBV5-4 and TRBJ1-4, with 7 bases lining up with TRBD1. J gave up 5 bases and V 4 bases, and 5 bases lay outside the gene matches. The CDR3 is made up of 14 amino acids. The germline V gene has CDR1 SGHNT and CDR2 YYREEE (reference sequence). CDR3 protein: CASSAGTVNEKLFF. The CDR3 nucleotides are TGTGCCAGCAGCGCCGGGACAGTGAATGAAAAACTGTTTTTT.

This clone was found a few times. V and J are TRBV7-9 and TRBJ2-5; no reliable D call. The CDR3 consists of 13 residues. The germline V gene has CDR1 SEHNR and CDR2 FQNEAQ (reference sequence). Trimming took off 5 bases at V and 1 base at J, with 8 bases between the two ends. The CDR3 here is CASSPWGQETQYF. The CDR3 nucleotides read TGTGCCAGCAGCCCCTGGGGCCAAGAGACCCAGTACTTC.

V gene TRBV6-5 combines with J gene TRBJ2-2, with 7 bases identical to TRBD1. In germline, CDR1 is MNHEY, CDR2 SVGAGI. The CDR3 spans 15 residues. V gave up 6 bases and J gave up 5 bases; unmatched junction bases: 9. This CDR3 reads CASRTGTVETGELFF. The CDR3 DNA reads as TGTGCCAGCAGGACCGGGACAGTAGAGACCGGGGAGCTGTTTTTT.

This clone has more than one count but fewer than ten. The CDR3 here is CASSQRHYLLAGGRDTQYF. Here the CDR3 DNA reads TGTGCCAGCAGCCAGCGACACTACCTACTAGCGGGGGGCCGGGATACGCAGTATTTT. The rearrangement links TRBV6-4 to TRBJ2-3; 12 positions agree with TRBD2. V lost 6 bases, J lost 6 bases, and 19 bases stayed unmatched. Germline loops: CDR1 MRHNA, CDR2 SNTAGT. CDR3 length equals 19 residues.

The chain combines TRBV25-1 with TRBJ1-6; 7 bases line up with TRBD1. Trimming removed 1 base from V and 10 bases from J; junction bases left unmatched: 10. This CDR3 has 16 residues. Germline V gene lookup returns CDR1 MGHDK and CDR2 SYGVNS. CDR3 sequence: CASSELTGKYYSPLHF. The CDR3 DNA sequence: TGTGCCAGCAGTGAATTGACAGGGAAATACTACTCACCCCTCCACTTT.